Presented here are 21 T cell receptor beta chains from one specimen sequenced in a study of cytomegalovirus exposure and HLA in healthy donors. This PCR relied on a set of 60 Vbeta primers and 13 Jbeta primers. Repertoires were generated with immunoSEQ multiplex PCR, while TCRdb's copy carries only in-frame clones and drops some. The sample has fewer than 100,000 clones, and its top ten clones hold around 4%. Sequences were obtained from PBMCs. The receptors here all came from a man aged 18 to 35 in good health and CMV-seropositive.

V and J are TRBV28 and TRBJ1-2; TRBD1 is a possible D gene (6 bases). The V and J ends lost 6 bases and 5 bases respectively, with 16 bases between them. Germline V gene data show CDR1 as MDHEN and CDR2 as SYDVKM. The CDR3 is 14 amino acids. The CDR3: CASSRGRASYGYTF. As DNA, the CDR3 is TGTGCCAGCAGCAGGGGCAGGGCATCATATGGCTACACCTTC.

The chain links TRBV7-2 to TRBJ2-7; possibly TRBD2 for D (6 bases). The V gene's germline CDR1 is SGHTA and CDR2 FQGNSA. V was clipped by 5 bases and J by 2 bases, with 16 bases between them. This CDR3 has 15 amino acids. In DNA, the CDR3 is TGTGCCAGCAGCGGAGGGGTTAGAGGGACCTACGAGCAGTACTTC. Residues: CASSGGVRGTYEQYF. Full variable domain (rest looked up from reference TRBV7-2 and TRBJ2-7): GAGVSQSPSNKVTEKGKDVELRCDPISGHTALYWYRQSLGQGLEFLIYFQGNSAPDKSGLPSDRFSAERTGGSVSTLTIQRTQQEDSAVYLCASSGGVRGTYEQYFGPGTRLTVT.

The J gene is TRBJ2-5, the V gene TRBV30, with TRBD2 matching over 9 bases. Germline trimming cut 2 bases from V and 5 bases from J; bases unmatched to any gene: 6. This CDR3 region has 14 residues. Germline V gene sequence: CDR1 GTSNPN, CDR2 SVGIG (reference sequence). The CDR3 coding sequence is TGTGCCTGGAGTCTCCTAGCGGGGTCGGAGACCCAGTACTTC. Protein product: CAWSLLAGSETQYF.

The chain combines TRBV15 with TRBJ2-3, with 15 bases aligning to TRBD2. Germline loops: CDR1 LNHNV, CDR2 YYDKDF (reference sequence). The V gene end was trimmed by 5 bases and the J gene end by 0 bases; junction bases not matched to a gene: 9. CDR3 length equals 19 residues. The CDR3 sequence: CATSSWTSGGAMSTDTQYF. The CDR3 DNA is TGTGCCACCAGCTCCTGGACTAGCGGGGGGGCCATGAGCACAGATACGCAGTATTTT.

V is TRBV18 and J is TRBJ2-2; D is perhaps TRBD2 (5 bases). V was shortened by 3 bases and J by 2 bases, with 19 bases between the two germline ends. The CDR3 covers 18 residues. Per germline, CDR1 KGHSH and CDR2 LQKENI. The chain's CDR3 is CASSPPKAGLRNTGELFF. DNA of the CDR3: TGTGCCAGCTCACCCCCTAAAGCCGGACTGAGAAACACCGGGGAGCTGTTTTTT.

This chain joins TRBV27 and TRBJ2-7; 11 bases are shared with TRBD2. The CDR3 spans 16 residues. Germline V gene sequence: CDR1 MNHEY, CDR2 SMNVEV (reference sequence). With 8 bases clipped from V and 7 bases from J, the junction kept 16 bases outside the gene matches. The CDR3 spells CASASQGTSGLREQYF. Written as DNA, the CDR3 is TGTGCCAGCGCGTCACAGGGGACTAGCGGACTTAGGGAGCAGTACTTC.

The V gene is TRBV6-4, the J gene TRBJ2-6, with D unclear. V was shortened by 5 bases and J by 1 base, with 6 bases between the two germline ends. CDR1 MRHNA and CDR2 SNTAGT come from the germline V gene. The CDR3 is 14 amino acids. The CDR3: CASSPLSGANVLTF. The CDR3 bases are TGTGCCAGCAGTCCTCTTTCTGGGGCCAACGTCCTGACTTTC.

V is TRBV7-8 and J is TRBJ2-3; D is perhaps TRBD2 (6 bases). The germline V gene has CDR1 SGHVS and CDR2 FQNEAQ. The V end was cut by 0 bases, the J end by 1 base, with 17 bases between. The CDR3 is 18 amino acids. CDR3 protein: CASSLALRRALGTDTQYF. The CDR3, as DNA: TGTGCCAGCAGCTTAGCGCTGAGGAGGGCCTTGGGCACAGATACGCAGTATTTT.

The chain combines TRBV28 with TRBJ1-4; 7 bases fit TRBD1. The CDR3 spans 17 residues. CDR1 MDHEN and CDR2 SYDVKM come from the germline V gene. Trimming took 3 bases from V and 0 from J; bases not matched to a gene: 7. The CDR3 DNA sequence: TGTGCCAGCAGTTTGGACAGGTTCACCGCAACTAATGAAAAACTGTTTTTT. It specifies CASSLDRFTATNEKLFF.

The chain links TRBV19 to TRBJ1-2; TRBD1 agrees at 11 bases. CDR1 is LNHDA, CDR2 SQIVND, per germline (reference sequence). V trimming: 7 bases; J trimming: 5 bases; junction bases outside the gene matches: 9. The CDR3 loop spans 15 amino acids. The CDR3 is CASTHGQGARYGYTF. As DNA, the CDR3 is TGTGCCAGTACCCACGGACAGGGGGCTCGGTATGGCTACACCTTC.

A note on this clone: Mismatch with germline at one junction end may stem from a read error. The genes are TRBV7-7 and TRBJ2-1, with 7 bases lining up with TRBD2. CDR1 and CDR2 (germline): SSHAT, FNYEAQ (reference sequence). This CDR3 has 13 amino acids. The CDR3 sequence is CASSFGGGDEQFF. Written as DNA, the CDR3 is TGTGCTAGCAGCTTTGGTGGGGGGGATGAGCAGTTCTTC.

This chain links TRBV28 with TRBJ1-2; 8 nucleotides align to TRBD1. The CDR3 is made up of 16 amino acids. The junction had 16 bases not matched to a gene; V was cut back by 5 bases and J by 8 bases. From germline, CDR1 is MDHEN and CDR2 SYDVKM. CDR3 region: CASSPRTGNLRRGYTF. In DNA form, the CDR3 reads TGTGCCAGCAGTCCTCGGACAGGGAACCTCCGAAGAGGCTACACCTTC.

V gene TRBV7-9 combines with J gene TRBJ2-1, with 7 positions matching TRBD1. The trim removed 4 bases at V and 8 bases at J, leaving 2 bases unmatched. This CDR3 has 12 residues. Germline lookup yields CDR1 SEHNR and CDR2 FQNEAQ (reference sequence). CDR3 amino acids: CASSSQGDEQFF. The DNA of the CDR3 is TGTGCCAGCAGCTCGCAGGGGGATGAGCAGTTCTTC.

The rearrangement uses TRBV19 and TRBJ1-6; D not resolved. There are 15 residues in the CDR3. Germline CDR1 LNHDA, CDR2 SQIVND (reference sequence). The V gene lost 5 bases and the J gene lost 7 bases, with 15 bases spanning the gap. CDR3 bases: TGTGCCAGTAGTGTCCGCCGGGAGCGGAATTCACCCCTCCACTTT. Translated, it gives CASSVRRERNSPLHF.

V gene TRBV5-1 combines with J gene TRBJ2-5; the D gene is possibly TRBD2 (5 bases). Trimming left V 7 bases short and J 2 bases short, with 24 bases between. The CDR3 totals 17 residues. Germline V gene sequence: CDR1 SGHRS, CDR2 YFSETQ. CDR3: CASYGPPNHGRQETQYF. The DNA of the CDR3 is TGCGCCAGCTATGGGCCCCCAAACCATGGGAGACAAGAGACCCAGTACTTC.

The CDR3 loop is CASSDSSGGATDTQYF. Here the CDR3 DNA reads TGTGCCAGCAGTGACTCGAGCGGGGGGGCCACAGATACGCAGTATTTT. The genes are TRBV6-4 and TRBJ2-3; 10 nucleotides agree with TRBD2. Germline lookup yields CDR1 MRHNA and CDR2 SNTAGT. The CDR3 covers 16 residues. Unmatched junction bases numbered 2, after V lost 0 bases and J lost 2 bases.

The rearrangement links TRBV27 to TRBJ2-2; D uncertain. Trimming left V 1 base short and J 0 bases short, with 9 bases between. There are 16 residues in the CDR3. CDR1 and CDR2 (germline): MNHEY, SMNVEV (reference sequence). The CDR3 region is CASSLYSISNTGELFF. The CDR3 DNA is TGTGCCAGCAGTTTATACTCCATCTCGAACACCGGGGAGCTGTTTTTT.

The J gene is TRBJ2-1, the V gene TRBV10-3; 15 bases fit TRBD2. Trimming at V came to 4 bases and at J to 0 bases, leaving 7 bases not matched to a gene. Germline assignment: CDR1 ENHRY and CDR2 SYGVKD. The CDR3 loop spans 19 amino acids. The CDR3: CAISGGLAGGPNSYNEQFF. The CDR3 DNA reads TGTGCCATCAGTGGGGGACTAGCGGGAGGACCGAACTCCTACAATGAGCAGTTCTTC.

V is TRBV5-1 and J is TRBJ2-1; the D gene is possibly TRBD2 (6 bases). The germline V gene has CDR1 SGHRS and CDR2 YFSETQ. The CDR3 has 16 amino acids. V lost 4 bases and J lost 8, with 22 bases in between. CDR3 DNA sequence: TGCGCCAGCAGCCCCGAGCTAGCGAGGGGCTTGGATGAGCAGTTCTTC. It codes for CASSPELARGLDEQFF. The full variable domain, rest sourced from reference TRBV5-1 and TRBJ2-1, is KAGVTQTPRYLIKTRGQQVTLSCSPISGHRSVSWYQQTPGQGLQFLFEYFSETQRNKGNFPGRFSGRQFSNSRSEMNVSTLELGDSALYLCASSPELARGLDEQFFGPGTRLTVL.

The V gene is TRBV11-2, the J gene TRBJ2-7, with TRBD1 matching 8 bases. After removal of 8 bases from V and 3 bases from J, the junction contained 9 bases not matched to a gene. Germline loops: CDR1 SGHAT, CDR2 FQNNGV. This CDR3 has 14 residues. CDR3 bases: TGTGCCAGCGGCCGGGACAGGTCCCTCTACGAGCAGTACTTC. Its protein product is CASGRDRSLYEQYF.

V gene TRBV19 combines with J gene TRBJ2-1; 12 bases are shared with TRBD1. V was clipped by 9 bases and J by 8 bases; unmatched bases: 5. This CDR3 is built from 13 residues. Germline V CDR1 and CDR2: LNHDA, SQIVND (reference sequence). The CDR3: CASGDRGLDEQFF. In DNA, the CDR3 is TGTGCCAGCGGGGACAGGGGGCTGGATGAGCAGTTCTTC.